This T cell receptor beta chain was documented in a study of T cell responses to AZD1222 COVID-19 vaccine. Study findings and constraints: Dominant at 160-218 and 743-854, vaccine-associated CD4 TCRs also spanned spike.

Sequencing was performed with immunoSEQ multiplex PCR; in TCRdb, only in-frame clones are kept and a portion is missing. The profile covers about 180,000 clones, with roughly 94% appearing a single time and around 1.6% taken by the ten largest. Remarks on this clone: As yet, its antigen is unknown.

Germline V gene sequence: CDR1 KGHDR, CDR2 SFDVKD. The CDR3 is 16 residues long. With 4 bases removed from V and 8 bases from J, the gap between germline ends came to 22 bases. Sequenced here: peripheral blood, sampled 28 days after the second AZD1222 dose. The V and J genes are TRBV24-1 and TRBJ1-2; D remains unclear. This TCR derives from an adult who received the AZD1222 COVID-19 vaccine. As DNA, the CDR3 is TGTGCCACCAGTGACCCTTTGCAACGGGGAAGAAGAGGCTACACCTTC. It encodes CATSDPLQRGRRGYTF.